A single sample gave rise to the 5 T cell receptor beta chains below, sequenced in a study of blood T cells in healthy people across ages. Through a sample-barcoded 5' primer and a J-beta primer mix, a second PCR was run for 7 to 11 cycles. TCRdb reprocessed the 5' RACE reads with MiXCR, giving one entry per CDR3 protein. The sample holds around 1,900,000 distinct CDR3 sequences, more than 35% seen once. Sequenced: blood. The receptors were sampled from a human donor in good health.

The chain is built from TRBV7-8 and TRBJ2-3; D remains ambiguous. The germline gives CDR1 SGHVS, CDR2 FQNEAQ. The CDR3 runs 14 residues. Trimming took 5 bases from V and 2 from J, leaving 11 bases between them. CDR3 protein: CASSPAPNTDTQYF. CDR3 nucleotide sequence: TGTGCCAGCAGCCCCGCCCCCAACACAGATACGCAGTATTTT. The full variable domain, with the rest looked up from reference TRBV7-8 and TRBJ2-3, is GAGVSQSPRYKVAKRGQDVALRCDPISGHVSLFWYQQALGQGPEFLTYFQNEAQLDKSGLPSDRFFAERPEGSVSTLKIQRTQQEDSAVYLCASSPAPNTDTQYFGPGTRLTVL.

This clonotype has at least ten counts. V usage is TRBV10-3 and J usage is TRBJ1-2; D is ambiguous. CDR1 and CDR2 (germline): ENHRY, SYGVKD. The CDR3 spans 12 residues. The ends were cut back, 2 bases at V and 8 bases at J, with 9 bases in the middle. CDR3 amino acids: CAISEMGIGYTF. The CDR3, as DNA: TGTGCCATCAGTGAGATGGGGATCGGCTACACCTTC.

The chain carries TRBV20-1 and TRBJ1-4; possible D gene TRBD1, 6 bases. Per germline, CDR1 DFQATT and CDR2 SNEGSKA (reference sequence). The CDR3 runs 14 residues. V was cut by 6 bases and J by 8 bases, with 19 bases left in between. DNA for the CDR3: TGCAGTGCCCCTCGGGACACCCGGCAGGAAAAACTGTTTTTT. Amino acids: CSAPRDTRQEKLFF.

The chain links TRBV6-1 to TRBJ1-1; tentatively, D is TRBD1 (6 bases). This CDR3 region has 18 residues. CDR1 and CDR2 (germline): MNHNS, SASEGT. Trimming took 6 bases from V and 9 from J, leaving 32 bases between them. The CDR3 bases are TGTGCCAGCAGCCGATCCCGGGACATTTTTATTGCGTTCGGGAAAGCTTTCTTT. This translates into CASSRSRDIFIAFGKAFF.

CDR3 amino acids: CASSSQGAETEAFF. The CDR3 DNA reads TGTGCCAGCAGTTCCCAGGGGGCTGAAACTGAAGCTTTCTTT. V gene TRBV7-2 combines with J gene TRBJ1-1; TRBD1 agrees at 8 bases. V trimming: 6 bases; J trimming: 5 bases; junction bases outside the gene matches: 8. The CDR3 extends over 14 amino acids. From germline, CDR1 is SGHTA and CDR2 FQGNSA.